This T cell receptor (beta chain) was sequenced in a study of cytomegalovirus exposure and HLA in healthy donors. Donors consisted of healthy bone marrow donors. At sampling all donors were nominally healthy, likely with unrecorded immune exposures. About this clone: No antigen is known for it.

Trimming removed 4 bases from V and 5 bases from J, with 9 bases in between. This CDR3 spans 13 amino acids. CDR1 is MNHEY and CDR2 is SVGAGI in the germline V gene. Primers for the PCR totalled 60 Vbeta and 13 Jbeta. Generated by immunoSEQ multiplex PCR, the TCRdb table keeps only in-frame clones and is missing some. The sample includes fewer than 200,000 clones, over 60% seen only once; the top ten take 5.7%. Study conclusions and caveats: In a later analysis, TCR beta V- and J-gene trimming showed a link to a missense DCLRE1C variant. A later analysis showed TCR association rates differing by HLA locus, peaking at DRB1 and lowest at HLA-C.

The gene calls are TRBV6-5 and TRBJ1-5; tentative D call: TRBD1 (6 bases). Sequenced: PBMCs. This TCR was sampled from a middle-aged man in good health and CMV-seronegative. The CDR3 is CASSSTGYQPQHF. The CDR3 DNA is TGTGCCAGCAGTTCCACAGGGTATCAGCCCCAGCATTTT.